The rows below give T cell receptor beta chains drawn from one sample of a study of CD4 T cells in relation to SARS-CoV-2 and coronaviruses. Sequencing used immunoSEQ multiplex PCR; TCRdb keeps in-frame clones, though not all of them. The data show some 35,000 clones, approximately 86% seen once. Antigens of these TCRs are unknown. The sample consisted of naive CD4+ T cells from PBMCs, cultured in vitro. The receptors were sampled from an adult with COVID-19. Each CDR3 is given with its conserved first and last residue. The D gene is left open where the match is weak. Clone size is shown for a subset of rows, as once, few, many or a class of expanded clone.

TGTGCCAGCAGCCAAGATCAGGGGGTAAGCACAGATACGCAGTATTTT | CASSQDQGVSTDTQYF | NA | TRBV3-1/TRBV3-2 | TRBD1 | TRBJ2-3
TGTGCCATCAGTGGGGGGAGTGCCGATACGCAGTATTTT | CAISGGSADTQYF | NA | TRBV10-3 | NA | TRBJ2-3
TGTGCCAGCAGCCAAACAGGCGGAAGCACAGATACGCAGTATTTT | CASSQTGGSTDTQYF | NA | TRBV3-1/TRBV3-2 | NA | TRBJ2-3
TGTGCCAGCAGTGGGGTTCAAGGACTAGCGGGAGGGGGGCAGTTCTTC | CASSGVQGLAGGGQFF | NA | TRBV2 | TRBD2 | TRBJ2-1
TGCGCCAGCACCAATCGGATCGCCTCTGGCACAGATACGCAGTATTTT | CASTNRIASGTDTQYF | NA | TRBV5-1 | NA | TRBJ2-3
TGTGCCAGCAGTTTAAGACACGGGGAGACCCAGTACTTC | CASSLRHGETQYF | once | TRBV12-3/TRBV12-4 | NA | TRBJ2-5
TGTGCCAGCAGAGGACTGAAATATGGCTACACCTTC | CASRGLKYGYTF | NA | TRBV6-5 | NA | TRBJ1-2
TGCGCCAGCAGCTCAAACAGGGACGGGCAAAACATTCAGTACTTC | CASSSNRDGQNIQYF | NA | TRBV5-1 | NA | TRBJ2-4
TGTGCCAGTAGACGGGAAGACACAGATACGCAGTATTTT | CASRREDTDTQYF | once | TRBV19 | NA | TRBJ2-3
TGTGCCAGCAAGGACAGGGGAAAGGGTGGCAATCAGCCCCAGCATTTT | CASKDRGKGGNQPQHF | NA | TRBV28 | TRBD1 | TRBJ1-5
TGTGCCAGCAGTTTACCAGGGGTAACTCTAAACATTCAGTACTTC | CASSLPGVTLNIQYF | NA | TRBV28 | NA | TRBJ2-4
TGTGCCAGTAGTATTACCGGGACAGGGGTGACTGAAGCTTTCTTT | CASSITGTGVTEAFF | NA | TRBV19 | TRBD1 | TRBJ1-1
TGTGCCAGCACAGCGACACAGCAAGAGACCCAGTACTTC | CASTATQQETQYF | NA | TRBV2 | NA | TRBJ2-5
TGTGCCAGCGAGGGCAGGGATGGCTCCTACAATGAGCAGTTCTTC | CASEGRDGSYNEQFF | NA | TRBV28 | NA | TRBJ2-1
TGTGCCAGTAGTCCCTGGGAACAGGGGAACTATGAGCAGTTCTTC | CASSPWEQGNYEQFF | NA | TRBV19 | TRBD1 | TRBJ2-1
TGTGCCAGCAGTGCCCACAGGGTCAACTACGAGCAGTACTTC | CASSAHRVNYEQYF | NA | TRBV2 | NA | TRBJ2-7
TGTGCCAGCTCACCGCCGGGGCTGGCAGAGACCCAGTACTTC | CASSPPGLAETQYF | NA | TRBV18 | NA | TRBJ2-5
TGTGCCAGCAGCCCCCGACCCGTGGGGGGATTAGACTACGAGCAGTACTTC | CASSPRPVGGLDYEQYF | NA | TRBV9 | NA | TRBJ2-7
TGTGCCAGCCGAAATGACAGGGGCCATCAGCCCCAGCATTTT | CASRNDRGHQPQHF | NA | TRBV2 | TRBD1 | TRBJ1-5
TGTGCCAGCAGCTCCGACAGGGTTCAGCCCCAGCATTTT | CASSSDRVQPQHF | once | TRBV7-2 | TRBD1 | TRBJ1-5
TGTGCCAGCAGCTTAGCAGGCAGCCCTGCCTACGAGCAGTACTTC | CASSLAGSPAYEQYF | NA | TRBV7-2 | NA | TRBJ2-7
TGTGCCACCAGCAGAGAAATGGGACCCCAAGAGACCCAGTACTTC | CATSREMGPQETQYF | NA | TRBV15 | NA | TRBJ2-5
TGTGCCAGCAGCCAAAGAGCGGGAAGCACAGATACGCAGTATTTT | CASSQRAGSTDTQYF | NA | TRBV7-9 | TRBD2 | TRBJ2-3
TGTGCCAGCTCATCGACAGGGACCTACGAGCAGTACTTC | CASSSTGTYEQYF | NA | TRBV18 | TRBD1 | TRBJ2-7
TGTGCCAGCAGTGCCTCGTTGGCCGGGGAGCTGTTTTTT | CASSASLAGELFF | NA | TRBV28 | NA | TRBJ2-2
TGTGCCAGCGAAAGAGGCTCTGGGGCCAACGTCCTGACTTTC | CASERGSGANVLTF | NA | TRBV28 | NA | TRBJ2-6
TGTGCCAGCAGCTTTTCGGCCAGGGCGGGCACTGAAGCTTTCTTT | CASSFSARAGTEAFF | once | TRBV5-4 | NA | TRBJ1-1
TGTGCCAGCTCACCCCCCGGTGCGGGGACAGGGCGTTATCAGCCCCAGCATTTT | CASSPPGAGTGRYQPQHF | NA | TRBV18 | TRBD1 | TRBJ1-5
TGTGCCTGGAGTGTATTATTTTCGGGTCGGGGGAGGTTTAAAAACAATGAGCAGTTCTTC | CAWSVLFSGRGRFKNNEQFF | NA | TRBV30 | NA | TRBJ2-1
TGCAGCGTTGAGTACCGGGGGCGCTTCCTGGAGACCCAGTACTTC | CSVEYRGRFLETQYF | NA | TRBV29-1 | NA | TRBJ2-5
TGTGCCAGCAGCTTAGGGACGGTCTACGAGCAGTACTTC | CASSLGTVYEQYF | few | TRBV7-9 | NA | TRBJ2-7
TGTGCCAGCAGCTTAACTACTAGCGGGAGTAGCCACAATGAGCAGTTCTTC | CASSLTTSGSSHNEQFF | NA | TRBV7-9 | TRBD2 | TRBJ2-1
TGTGCCAGCAGTTTTATACCCTCTGGGGCCAACGTCCTGACTTTC | CASSFIPSGANVLTF | NA | TRBV27 | NA | TRBJ2-6
TGTGCCAGCAGCCAACAGGGTGTCAATTCACCCCTCCACTTT | CASSQQGVNSPLHF | NA | TRBV3-1/TRBV3-2 | NA | TRBJ1-6
TGTGCCAGTACCCTGGGGGCAGCTAATTCACCCCTCCACTTT | CASTLGAANSPLHF | NA | TRBV19 | NA | TRBJ1-6
TGTGCCAGCAGCCATTACAGGGGGCCCCCAAAGGGGGGGGCCAACGTCCTGACTTTC | CASSHYRGPPKGGANVLTF | NA | TRBV21-1 | NA | TRBJ2-6
TGTGCCAGCAGCTTTGGACAGGGGCTTTTAACGTCACCCCTCCACTTT | CASSFGQGLLTSPLHF | NA | TRBV7-2 | TRBD1 | TRBJ1-6
TGTGCCAGCAGCCGCGGACTAGCGGGAGAGACCCAGTACTTC | CASSRGLAGETQYF | NA | TRBV3-1/TRBV3-2 | TRBD2 | TRBJ2-5
TGCGCCAGCAGCCAGCTACCCCGAGGATCCTACGAGCAGTACTTC | CASSQLPRGSYEQYF | NA | TRBV4-1 | NA | TRBJ2-7
TGTGCCAGTAGTACGGGACAGGGGGCCTACGAGCAGTACTTC | CASSTGQGAYEQYF | NA | TRBV19 | TRBD1 | TRBJ2-7
TGCAGTGCTAGTCTCGCTAGCGGGGGCACAGATACGCAGTATTTT | CSASLASGGTDTQYF | NA | TRBV20-1 | TRBD2 | TRBJ2-3
TGTGCCAGCAGTTGGGACCCACAAGAGACCCAGTACTTC | CASSWDPQETQYF | NA | TRBV12-3/TRBV12-4 | NA | TRBJ2-5
TGTGCCAGCAGTGAACTAGCGGGAGGAGAGACCCAGTACTTC | CASSELAGGETQYF | NA | TRBV2 | TRBD2 | TRBJ2-5
TGCGCCAGCAGCAAACAGACTAGCGGGAGGGCCTCCAATGAGCAGTTCTTC | CASSKQTSGRASNEQFF | once | TRBV5-1 | TRBD2 | TRBJ2-1
TGTGCCAGTACCGGGGCTAGCAGGGGGTACAATGAGCAGTTCTTC | CASTGASRGYNEQFF | once | TRBV19 | TRBD1 | TRBJ2-1
TGTGCCAGCAGTGGGGACAGGGTCATGAGCACAGATACGCAGTATTTT | CASSGDRVMSTDTQYF | NA | TRBV28 | TRBD1 | TRBJ2-3
TGTGCCAGCAGTTACTCGAGGGGGAGAGGTGATACGCAGTATTTT | CASSYSRGRGDTQYF | NA | TRBV6-6 | NA | TRBJ2-3
TGTGCCAGTAGCCGAACGCCGGGACAGAGTAATCAGCCCCAGCATTTT | CASSRTPGQSNQPQHF | NA | TRBV19 | TRBD1 | TRBJ1-5
TGCAGTGCTAGTAACTACGAGCAGTACTTC | CSASNYEQYF | NA | TRBV20-1 | NA | TRBJ2-7
TGTGCCAGTAGTAGCAGCGCCCTTTCCTACAATGAGCAGTTCTTC | CASSSSALSYNEQFF | NA | TRBV19 | NA | TRBJ2-1
TGTGCCACCAGCAGAGATCGGGAGGGGCCGGACGAGCAGTACTTC | CATSRDREGPDEQYF | few | TRBV15 | TRBD2 | TRBJ2-7
TGTGCCAGCAGTGAAGATGCCTCTCAATACAATGAGCAGTTCTTC | CASSEDASQYNEQFF | NA | TRBV2 | NA | TRBJ2-1
TGCGCCAGCAGCCCCGGGACAGGGGGACGAACTAATGAAAAACTGTTTTTT | CASSPGTGGRTNEKLFF | NA | TRBV5-1 | TRBD1 | TRBJ1-4
TGTGCCACCCAGTGGGGCGGAGAGGCCACAGATACGCAGTATTTT | CATQWGGEATDTQYF | NA | TRBV15 | NA | TRBJ2-3
TGTGCCAGCAGCCAAGATGGGCTAAGGGAGCAGTACTTC | CASSQDGLREQYF | NA | TRBV3-1/TRBV3-2 | NA | TRBJ2-7
TGTGCCAGCCGTGGATATTCGGAGACCCAGTACTTC | CASRGYSETQYF | once | TRBV28 | NA | TRBJ2-5
TGTGCCAGCAGCTTGGTGCTAGCGGGAGAGTATGAGACCCAGTACTTC | CASSLVLAGEYETQYF | once | TRBV5-5 | TRBD2 | TRBJ2-5